These T cell receptor beta chains were read from a single sample in a study of T cells in Graves' hyperthyroidism and ophthalmopathy. Each CDR3 protein is one row after TCRdb ran MiXCR on the multiplex PCR reads. There are a few hundred thousand distinct CDR3 sequences in the sample; about 20% occur only once, and about 25% lies in the top ten. The sample comprised blood. These receptors came from a man aged 18-30 years with Graves' hyperthyroidism. Each CDR3 is given with its conserved first and last residue. A D gene is named only where the DNA matches it firmly. Where a row states a size, it is once, few, many or the class of an expanded clone; other rows omit it.

D: TRBD2
size: many
J: TRBJ2-5
length: 16
V: TRBV7-2
CDR3: CASSTRTSGAMETQYF
DNA: TGTGCCAGCAGCACCCGGACTAGCGGGGCCATGGAGACCCAGTACTTC

D: .
size: many
J: TRBJ2-7
length: 15
V: TRBV5-5
CDR3: CASSRLGAASYEQYF
DNA: TGTGCCAGCAGCCGGCTGGGGGCTGCCTCCTACGAGCAGTACTTC

D: .
size: many
J: TRBJ1-5
length: 17
V: TRBV6-5
CDR3: CASHSRGGDYSNQPQHF
DNA: TGTGCCAGCCATTCTCGAGGAGGGGATTATAGCAATCAGCCCCAGCATTTT

D: .
size: .
J: TRBJ1-2
length: 12
V: TRBV18
CDR3: CASSGHSDGYTF
DNA: TGTGCCAGCTCCGGACATTCTGATGGCTACACCTTC

D: TRBD1
size: .
J: TRBJ2-4
length: 13
V: TRBV20-1
CDR3: CSAIRQGANIQYF
DNA: TGCAGTGCTATAAGGCAGGGGGCAAACATTCAGTACTTC

D: .
size: many
J: TRBJ2-7
length: 12
V: TRBV6-1
CDR3: CASSESGGEQYF
DNA: TGTGCCAGCAGTGAAAGTGGGGGCGAGCAGTACTTC

D: TRBD1
size: many
J: TRBJ1-5
length: 14
V: TRBV20-1
CDR3: CSLPGQGADQPQHF
DNA: TGCAGTCTGCCGGGACAGGGGGCCGATCAGCCCCAGCATTTT

D: .
size: .
J: TRBJ1-1
length: 15
V: TRBV6-4
CDR3: CASGVEEGCDTEAFF
DNA: TGTGCCAGCGGTGTAGAGGAGGGTTGTGACACTGAAGCTTTCTTT

D: TRBD1
size: few
J: TRBJ2-7
length: 14
V: TRBV5-6
CDR3: CASSPWDRAGEQYF
DNA: TGTGCCAGCAGCCCCTGGGACAGGGCCGGCGAGCAGTACTTC

D: .
size: many
J: TRBJ2-5
length: 15
V: TRBV12-3/TRBV12-4
CDR3: CASSYLDYSGETQYF
DNA: TGTGCCAGCAGTTATCTTGACTACTCGGGCGAGACCCAGTACTTC

D: .
size: many
J: TRBJ1-5
length: 16
V: TRBV12-3/TRBV12-4
CDR3: CASSLGGRAPNQPQHF
DNA: TGTGCCAGCAGTTTAGGGGGCAGGGCTCCGAATCAGCCCCAGCATTTT

D: .
size: .
J: TRBJ2-7
length: 15
V: TRBV13
CDR3: CASSSAWGTPYEQYF
DNA: TGTGCCAGCAGCTCCGCCTGGGGCACCCCCTACGAGCAGTACTTC

D: .
size: .
J: TRBJ2-2
length: 16
V: TRBV9
CDR3: CASSVGVETSVGELFF
DNA: TGTGCCAGCAGCGTAGGTGTTGAGACTTCGGTCGGGGAGCTGTTTTTT

D: .
size: many
J: TRBJ2-7
length: 11
V: TRBV24-1
CDR3: CATSDGGEQYF
DNA: TGTGCCACCAGCGATGGGGGCGAGCAGTACTTC

D: .
size: .
J: TRBJ2-4
length: 14
V: TRBV28
CDR3: CASRSETTKNIQYF
DNA: TGTGCCAGCAGGAGCGAGACAACCAAAAACATTCAGTACTTC

D: .
size: once
J: TRBJ2-3
length: 14
V: TRBV5-1
CDR3: CASSLAQSTDTQYF
DNA: TGCGCCAGCAGCTTGGCACAGAGCACAGATACGCAGTATTTT

D: .
size: .
J: TRBJ1-1
length: 10
V: TRBV20-1
CDR3: CRGSGTEAFF
DNA: TGCAGAGGGTCAGGCACTGAAGCTTTCTTT

D: .
size: many
J: TRBJ1-5
length: 14
V: TRBV4-1
CDR3: CASSQREGDQPQHF
DNA: TGCGCCAGCAGTCAACGAGAAGGGGATCAGCCCCAGCATTTT

D: .
size: .
J: TRBJ2-2
length: 13
V: TRBV2
CDR3: CASSGQLAGELFF
DNA: TGTGCCAGCAGTGGGCAGCTGGCGGGGGAGCTGTTTTTT

D: TRBD2
size: many
J: TRBJ2-5
length: 17
V: TRBV7-8
CDR3: CASSPRAGGPFGETQYF
DNA: TGTGCCAGCAGCCCCCGGGCGGGGGGGCCGTTTGGAGAGACCCAGTACTTC

D: TRBD2
size: .
J: TRBJ2-7
length: 16
V: TRBV28
CDR3: CASSSPKREGPYEQYF
DNA: TGTGCCAGCAGTTCGCCTAAGCGGGAGGGCCCCTACGAGCAGTACTTC

D: .
size: many
J: TRBJ2-2
length: 15
V: TRBV12-3/TRBV12-4
CDR3: CASSLVHTNTGELFF
DNA: TGTGCCAGCAGTTTAGTCCACACGAACACCGGGGAGCTGTTTTTT

D: .
size: many
J: TRBJ1-1
length: 14
V: TRBV7-6
CDR3: CASSLAGAHTEAFF
DNA: TGTGCCAGCAGCTTAGCGGGAGCCCACACTGAAGCTTTCTTT

D: .
size: many
J: TRBJ2-2
length: 13
V: TRBV12-3/TRBV12-4
CDR3: CASSFHPTGELFF
DNA: TGTGCCAGCAGTTTCCATCCCACCGGGGAGCTGTTTTTT

D: TRBD1
size: few
J: TRBJ1-2
length: 14
V: TRBV12-3/TRBV12-4
CDR3: CASSETGQGYGYTF
DNA: TGTGCCAGCAGTGAGACGGGACAGGGGTATGGCTACACCTTC

D: TRBD1
size: .
J: TRBJ1-1
length: 16
V: TRBV11-2
CDR3: CASRRTGALGRTEAFF
DNA: TGTGCCAGCAGACGAACAGGGGCGCTTGGGAGGACTGAAGCTTTCTTT

D: .
size: many
J: TRBJ1-5
length: 14
V: TRBV12-3/TRBV12-4
CDR3: CASSLRTAHGPQHF
DNA: TGTGCCAGCAGTTTGAGAACAGCCCACGGGCCCCAGCATTTT

D: .
size: many
J: TRBJ1-3
length: 14
V: TRBV12-3/TRBV12-4
CDR3: CASSGPDSGNTIYF
DNA: TGTGCCAGCAGTGGGCCCGACTCTGGAAACACCATATATTTT

D: .
size: many
J: TRBJ1-2
length: 13
V: TRBV6-5
CDR3: CASSYSPNYGYTF
DNA: TGTGCCAGCAGTTATTCCCCAAACTATGGCTACACCTTC

D: .
size: .
J: TRBJ2-5
length: 16
V: TRBV7-2
CDR3: CASSLGGLKLQETQYF
DNA: TGTGCCAGCAGCTTGGGGGGACTCAAATTACAAGAGACCCAGTACTTC

D: .
size: once
J: TRBJ2-7
length: 10
V: TRBV30
CDR3: CAWGYYEQYF
DNA: TGTGCCTGGGGTTATTACGAGCAGTACTTC

D: TRBD2
size: .
J: TRBJ2-5
length: 18
V: TRBV11-2
CDR3: CASSLRNWERGGQETQYF
DNA: TGTGCCAGCAGCTTACGAAACTGGGAGCGGGGGGGTCAAGAGACCCAGTACTTC

D: .
size: many
J: TRBJ1-5
length: 12
V: TRBV19
CDR3: CASSIKGAPQHF
DNA: TGTGCCAGTAGTATCAAGGGTGCGCCCCAGCATTTT

D: .
size: many
J: TRBJ2-7
length: 12
V: TRBV28
CDR3: CASSLYTNEQYF
DNA: TGTGCCAGCAGTTTATACACCAACGAGCAGTACTTC

D: .
size: many
J: TRBJ2-2
length: 13
V: TRBV10-3
CDR3: CATEGRGTGELFF
DNA: TGTGCCACCGAAGGGAGAGGGACCGGGGAGCTGTTTTTT

D: .
size: .
J: TRBJ1-3
length: 16
V: TRBV4-2
CDR3: CASSQRGRISGNTIYF
DNA: TGTGCCAGCAGCCAACGAGGACGGATCTCTGGAAACACCATATATTTT

D: TRBD2
size: .
J: TRBJ2-5
length: 15
V: TRBV24-1
CDR3: CATSDRSGGEETQYF
DNA: TGTGCCACCAGTGACCGTAGCGGGGGCGAGGAGACCCAGTACTTC

D: TRBD1
size: many
J: TRBJ1-5
length: 16
V: TRBV19
CDR3: CASSIEGQGAGQPQHF
DNA: TGTGCCAGTAGTATAGAAGGACAGGGGGCTGGTCAGCCCCAGCATTTT

D: TRBD1
size: many
J: TRBJ2-7
length: 16
V: TRBV12-3/TRBV12-4
CDR3: CASRFTPGQGAFEQYF
DNA: TGTGCCAGCAGATTCACCCCGGGACAGGGGGCGTTCGAGCAGTACTTC

D: TRBD1
size: many
J: TRBJ1-2
length: 15
V: TRBV19
CDR3: CASSTPDRGRRGYTF
DNA: TGTGCCAGTAGTACCCCGGACAGGGGGCGGCGTGGCTACACCTTC

D: TRBD2
size: few
J: TRBJ2-5
length: 18
V: TRBV12-3/TRBV12-4
CDR3: CAGPFPPSLAGFQETQYF
DNA: TGTGCCGGCCCTTTTCCCCCCTCGCTAGCGGGGTTCCAAGAGACCCAGTACTTC

D: .
size: many
J: TRBJ2-5
length: 13
V: TRBV12-3/TRBV12-4
CDR3: CASSPLWQETQYF
DNA: TGTGCCAGCAGTCCGCTATGGCAAGAGACCCAGTACTTC

D: .
size: .
J: TRBJ2-5
length: 13
V: TRBV20-1
CDR3: CSAGQGIGETQYF
DNA: TGCAGTGCCGGCCAGGGTATAGGTGAGACCCAGTACTTC

D: .
size: few
J: TRBJ1-2
length: 12
V: TRBV12-3/TRBV12-4
CDR3: CASSRDRTGYTF
DNA: TGTGCCAGCAGTCGAGACAGGACTGGCTACACCTTC

D: .
size: many
J: TRBJ2-4
length: 15
V: TRBV19
CDR3: CASSIGRFAKNIQYF
DNA: TGTGCCAGTAGTATAGGAAGGTTCGCCAAAAACATTCAGTACTTC

D: .
size: .
J: TRBJ1-1
length: 14
V: TRBV2
CDR3: CASNWGRVVTEAFF
DNA: TGTGCCAGCAATTGGGGCCGAGTGGTCACTGAAGCTTTCTTT

D: .
size: many
J: TRBJ1-1
length: 13
V: TRBV12-3/TRBV12-4
CDR3: CASTSGRGTEAFF
DNA: TGTGCCAGCACTTCCGGCAGGGGCACTGAAGCTTTCTTT

D: .
size: many
J: TRBJ1-1
length: 13
V: TRBV19
CDR3: CASSMTDYTEAFF
DNA: TGTGCCAGTAGTATGACAGACTACACTGAAGCTTTCTTT

D: .
size: .
J: TRBJ2-7
length: 16
V: TRBV18
CDR3: CASSPTTGPPAGEQYF
DNA: TGTGCCAGCTCACCAACGACCGGGCCCCCGGCGGGAGAGCAGTACTTC

D: .
size: many
J: TRBJ1-2
length: 12
V: TRBV6-2/TRBV6-3
CDR3: CASTSGAQGCTF
DNA: TGTGCCAGCACCTCGGGGGCCCAAGGCTGCACCTTC